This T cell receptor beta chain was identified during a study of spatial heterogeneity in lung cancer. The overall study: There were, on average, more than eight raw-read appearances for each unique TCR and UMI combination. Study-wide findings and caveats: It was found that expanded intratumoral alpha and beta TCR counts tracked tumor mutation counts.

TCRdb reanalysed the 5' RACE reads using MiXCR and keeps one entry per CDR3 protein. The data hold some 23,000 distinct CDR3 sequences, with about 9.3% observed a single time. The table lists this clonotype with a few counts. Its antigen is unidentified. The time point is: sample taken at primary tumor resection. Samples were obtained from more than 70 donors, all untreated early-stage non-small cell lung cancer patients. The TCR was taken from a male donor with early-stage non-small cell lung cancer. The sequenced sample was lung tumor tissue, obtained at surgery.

Here the CDR3 reads CASNRAGGPTDTQYF. The DNA for the CDR3 is TGTGCCAGCAACAGGGCCGGGGGGCCCACAGATACGCAGTATTTT. V gene TRBV6-2 or TRBV6-3 combines with J gene TRBJ2-3, with a possible D match to TRBD2 (7 bases). This CDR3 region has 15 residues. CDR1 is MNHEY, CDR2 SVGEGT, per germline. V gave up 7 bases and J gave up 2 bases, with 16 bases separating them.